These T cell receptor beta chains were read from a single sample in a study of shared clonotypes between healthy human individuals. Sequencing was performed with immunoSEQ multiplex PCR; in TCRdb, only in-frame clones are kept and a portion is missing. The data contain fewer than 700,000 clones, roughly four fifths of them singletons. The source material was PBMCs. The receptors derive from a middle-aged woman in good health. Some clones in this sample may be carry-over from other donors' samples. Both conserved end residues are part of each CDR3. The order of the fields is D gene, V gene, J gene, CDR3 protein. D genes are given only for firm matches.

NA	TRBV29-1	TRBJ2-5	CSVGGQAAGETQYF
NA	TRBV28	TRBJ1-1	CASSLVSDHANKAFF
TRBD2	TRBV7-9	TRBJ2-7	CASSLGGTSFMGNMYEQYF
NA	TRBV6-5	TRBJ1-5	CASTRGEKHF
NA	TRBV5-6	TRBJ1-5	CASSHGTLLSNQPQHF
TRBD2	TRBV18	TRBJ2-7	CASSSGLAGGEQYF
NA	TRBV7-6	TRBJ2-5	CASSPRKAVTQETQYF
TRBD2	TRBV4-3	TRBJ2-7	CASSQFFGRLDEQYF
TRBD2	TRBV28	TRBJ2-3	CASSILAGGHTDTQYF
NA	TRBV19	TRBJ2-1	CASRGTANNEQFF
NA	TRBV6-6	TRBJ2-7	CASSPTAAYEQYF
NA	TRBV6-6	TRBJ2-7	CASSPSYEQYF
NA	TRBV29-1	TRBJ1-1	CSVAGAGTEAFF
NA	TRBV30	TRBJ1-3	CAWSQGYSGNTIYF
NA	TRBV5-5	TRBJ1-1	CASSSPGGVGEAFF
TRBD1	TRBV25-1	TRBJ1-1	CASSENTGGIAAFF
TRBD1	TRBV30	TRBJ2-1	CAWSVRQRTGGNEQFF
NA	TRBV10-1	TRBJ1-3	CASSESGSGNTIYF
NA	TRBV9	TRBJ2-7	CASSVGADSYEQYF
NA	TRBV25-1	NA	CASSGQGRYEQYF
NA	TRBV5-1	TRBJ1-1	CASSLQLSSPEAFF
TRBD1	TRBV9	NA	CASSPRTGASYEQYF
TRBD2	TRBV7-2	TRBJ2-3	CASSLHAGESTDTQYF
NA	TRBV11-2	TRBJ2-5	CASSQGRETQYF
NA	TRBV11-2	TRBJ2-7	CASSLDRYEQYF
NA	TRBV5-4	TRBJ2-2	CASSLGGGRNTGELFF
TRBD2	TRBV10-3	NA	CAIRRTGTSGRAYSYEQYF
NA	TRBV10-3	TRBJ2-1	CAISLTGPDYFSYNEQFF
NA	TRBV7-2	TRBJ1-5	CASTMGGASGQPQHF
NA	TRBV5-5	TRBJ1-1	CASSPNVVGWTEAFF
TRBD2	TRBV11-2	TRBJ2-1	CASSLGGSSYNEQFF
TRBD1	TRBV10-3	TRBJ1-4	CATHAGTGTGATNEKLFF
NA	TRBV6-5	TRBJ2-2	CASRETGRFTGELFF
NA	TRBV7-8	TRBJ1-3	CASSRGAPSSGNTIYF
NA	TRBV21-1	TRBJ1-2	CASSKGQPGHPGYTF
TRBD2	TRBV7-2	TRBJ2-2	CASRRTRNTGELFF
NA	TRBV6-9	TRBJ2-6	CASSELDFSGANVLTF
TRBD1	TRBV18	TRBJ2-7	CASSPSGQGSTYEQYF
NA	TRBV29-1	TRBJ2-1	CSAMTGSVEQFF
TRBD2	TRBV5-1	TRBJ2-3	CASSRTSGSRADTQYF
NA	TRBV5-4	TRBJ1-2	CASSFEQSYGYTF
NA	TRBV29-1	TRBJ1-1	CSTTGYTEAFF
TRBD1	TRBV11-3	TRBJ2-1	CASSSLGTGSNEQFF
NA	TRBV6-1	TRBJ1-1	CASSVENTEAFF
NA	TRBV11-2	TRBJ2-1	CASSLDPSSYNEQFF
NA	TRBV9	TRBJ1-1	CASSVAPNTEAFF
TRBD2	TRBV19	TRBJ2-5	CASSIGLAGVAGVETQYF
TRBD1	TRBV7-6	TRBJ2-3	CASTKTGGRWSDTQYF
NA	TRBV5-8	TRBJ2-1	CASSLRGMDYNEQFF
NA	TRBV5-8	TRBJ2-1	CASSPGQLSSYNEQFF
TRBD1	TRBV5-8	TRBJ2-2	CASSLGPLWTGGNTGELFF
TRBD1	TRBV28	TRBJ2-7	CASSSIGTGGYEQYF
TRBD1	TRBV19	TRBJ2-1	CASSPWTGRNEQFF